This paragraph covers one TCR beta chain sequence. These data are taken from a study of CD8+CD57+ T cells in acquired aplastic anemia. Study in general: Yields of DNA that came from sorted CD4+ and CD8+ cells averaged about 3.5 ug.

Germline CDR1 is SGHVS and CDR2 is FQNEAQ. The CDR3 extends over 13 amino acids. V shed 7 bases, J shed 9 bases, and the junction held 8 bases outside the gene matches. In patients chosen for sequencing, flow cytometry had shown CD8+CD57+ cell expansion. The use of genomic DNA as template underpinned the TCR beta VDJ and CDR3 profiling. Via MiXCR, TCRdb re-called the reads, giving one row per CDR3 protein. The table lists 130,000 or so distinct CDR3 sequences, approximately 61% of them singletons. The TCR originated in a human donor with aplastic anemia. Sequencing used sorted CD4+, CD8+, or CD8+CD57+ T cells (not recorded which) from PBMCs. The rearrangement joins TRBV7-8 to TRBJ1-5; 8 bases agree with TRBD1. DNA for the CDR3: TGTGCCAGCACCAAGGACAGGGAAGGGCCCCAGCATTTT. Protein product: CASTKDREGPQHF.